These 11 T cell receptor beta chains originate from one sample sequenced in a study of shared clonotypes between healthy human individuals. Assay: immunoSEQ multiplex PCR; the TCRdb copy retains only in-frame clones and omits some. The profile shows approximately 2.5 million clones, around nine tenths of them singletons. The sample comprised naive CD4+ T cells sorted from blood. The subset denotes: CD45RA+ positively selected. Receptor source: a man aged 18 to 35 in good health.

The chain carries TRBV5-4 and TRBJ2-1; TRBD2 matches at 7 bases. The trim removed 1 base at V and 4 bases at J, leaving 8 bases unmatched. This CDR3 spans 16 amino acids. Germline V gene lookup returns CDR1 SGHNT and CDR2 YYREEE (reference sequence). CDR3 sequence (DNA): TGTGCCAGCAGCTTGAACGAGTGGGAGGGATACAATGAGCAGTTCTTC. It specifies CASSLNEWEGYNEQFF.

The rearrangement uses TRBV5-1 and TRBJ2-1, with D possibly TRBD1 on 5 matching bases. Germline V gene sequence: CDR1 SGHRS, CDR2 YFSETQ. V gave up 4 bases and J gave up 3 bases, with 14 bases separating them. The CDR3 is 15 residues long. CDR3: CASSPTGLVYNEQFF. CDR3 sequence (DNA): TGCGCCAGCAGCCCTACAGGTTTGGTCTACAATGAGCAGTTCTTC.

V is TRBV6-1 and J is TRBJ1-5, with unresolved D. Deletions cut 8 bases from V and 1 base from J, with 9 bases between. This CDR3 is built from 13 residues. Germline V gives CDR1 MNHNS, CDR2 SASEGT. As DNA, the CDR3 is TGTGCCAGCCTTCATGGCAGCAATCAGCCCCAGCATTTT. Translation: CASLHGSNQPQHF.

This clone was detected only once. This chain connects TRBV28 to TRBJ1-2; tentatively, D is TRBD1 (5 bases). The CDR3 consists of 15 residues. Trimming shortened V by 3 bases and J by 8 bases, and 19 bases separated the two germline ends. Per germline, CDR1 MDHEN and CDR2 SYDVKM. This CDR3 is CASSLSIVIWDGYTF. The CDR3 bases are TGTGCCAGCAGTTTGAGCATCGTTATCTGGGACGGCTACACCTTC.

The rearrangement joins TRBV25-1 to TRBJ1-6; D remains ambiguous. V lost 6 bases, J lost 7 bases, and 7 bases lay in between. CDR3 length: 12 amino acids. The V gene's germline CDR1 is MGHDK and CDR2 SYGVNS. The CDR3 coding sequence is TGTGCCAGCAGGAGTAACAATTCACCCCTCCACTTT. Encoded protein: CASRSNNSPLHF.

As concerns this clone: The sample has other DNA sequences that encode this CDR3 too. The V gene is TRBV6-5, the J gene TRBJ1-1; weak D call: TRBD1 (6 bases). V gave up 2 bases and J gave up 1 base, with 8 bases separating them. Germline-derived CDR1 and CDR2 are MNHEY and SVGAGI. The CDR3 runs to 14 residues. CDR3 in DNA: TGTGCCAGCAGTTACGGACAGCCGAACACTGAAGCTTTCTTT. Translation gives CASSYGQPNTEAFF.

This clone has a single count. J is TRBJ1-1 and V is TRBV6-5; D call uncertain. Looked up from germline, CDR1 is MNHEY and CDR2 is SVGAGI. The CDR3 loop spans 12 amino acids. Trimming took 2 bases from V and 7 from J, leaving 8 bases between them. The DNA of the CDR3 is TGTGCCAGCAGTTACCGGACTGATGAAGCTTTCTTT. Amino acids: CASSYRTDEAFF.

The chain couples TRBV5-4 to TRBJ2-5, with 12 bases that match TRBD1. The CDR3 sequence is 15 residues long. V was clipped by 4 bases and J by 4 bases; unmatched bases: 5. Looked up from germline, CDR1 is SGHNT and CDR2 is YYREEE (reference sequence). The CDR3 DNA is TGTGCCAGCAGCAGCCGGGACAGGGGGCCAGAGACCCAGTACTTC. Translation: CASSSRDRGPETQYF. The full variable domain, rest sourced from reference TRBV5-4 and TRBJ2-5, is ETGVTQSPTHLIKTRGQQVTLRCSSQSGHNTVSWYQQALGQGPQFIFQYYREEENGRGNFPPRFSGLQFPNYSSELNVNALELDDSALYLCASSSRDRGPETQYFGPGTRLLVL.

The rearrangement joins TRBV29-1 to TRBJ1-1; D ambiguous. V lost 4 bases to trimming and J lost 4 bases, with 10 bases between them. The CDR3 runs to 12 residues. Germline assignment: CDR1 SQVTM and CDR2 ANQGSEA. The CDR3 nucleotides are TGCAGCGTTGGTAAGGGTTTCACTGAAGCTTTCTTT. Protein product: CSVGKGFTEAFF.

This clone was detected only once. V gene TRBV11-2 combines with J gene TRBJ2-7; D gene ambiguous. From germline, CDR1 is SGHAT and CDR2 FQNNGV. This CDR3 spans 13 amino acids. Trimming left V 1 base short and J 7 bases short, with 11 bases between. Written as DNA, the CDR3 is TGTGCCAGCAGCTTAGGCAGGCTGGGGGAGCAGTACTTC. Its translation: CASSLGRLGEQYF.

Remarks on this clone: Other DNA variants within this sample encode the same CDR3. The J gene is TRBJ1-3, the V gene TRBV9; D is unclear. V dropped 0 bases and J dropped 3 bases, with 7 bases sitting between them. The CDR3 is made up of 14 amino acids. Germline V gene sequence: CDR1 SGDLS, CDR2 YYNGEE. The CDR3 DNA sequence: TGTGCCAGCAGCGTAGAAGGCAGTGGAAACACCATATATTTT. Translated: CASSVEGSGNTIYF.